This T cell receptor beta chain was sequenced in a study of blood T cell repertoires in COVID-19. Study summary: From the United States, Italy and Spain came samples of acute and convalescent COVID-19. T cells, B-cell-depleted T cells, or PBMCs supplied cDNA or gDNA.

Repertoires were generated with immunoSEQ multiplex PCR, while TCRdb's copy carries only in-frame clones and drops some. This table has tens of thousands of clones, 82% appearing once. This clone occurred once. The length of the CDR3 is 14 residues. The ends were cut back, 4 bases at V and 3 bases at J, with 12 bases in the middle. Germline values: CDR1 LNHDA, CDR2 SQIVND (reference sequence). The J gene is TRBJ1-1, the V gene TRBV19; D unclear. Sequencing used peripheral blood. This TCR was sampled from an elderly man with active or convalescent COVID-19. CDR3 loop: CASSNRELHTEAFF. CDR3 in DNA: TGTGCCAGTAGTAATCGTGAGTTGCACACTGAAGCTTTCTTT.